The present entry profiles one TCR beta chain with its context. It has no known antigen specificity. The cohort comprised around 700 healthy bone marrow donors. Cohort members were all nominally healthy when sampled, although unrecorded immune exposures were likely present. The donor was CMV seronegative and belonged to the group of 380 or so seronegative cohort members. A peripheral blood sample was collected from each donor, and TCR beta sequencing was performed on peripheral blood mononuclear cells. The Qiagen DNeasy Blood Extraction Kit was used to extract genomic DNA from the blood cell samples. Libraries were constructed by the immunoSEQ multiplex PCR assay. For the multiplex PCR, a mixture combining 60 forward primers for TCR Vbeta segments and 13 reverse primers for TCR Jbeta segments was used. The CDR3 region of rearranged TCR beta genes was amplified from genomic DNA by a multiplex PCR assay. Amplified TCR beta libraries were sequenced as 87-base-pair reads on the Illumina HiSeq System. As for how the authors treated the data: A later analysis counted about 80 million unique TCR beta chains across the 600 to 850 repertoires, and around 12 million of these chains were shared by at least two donors. Raw reads were error-corrected and collapsed into unique sequences by a nearest-neighbor algorithm in which closely related sequences were merged to remove PCR and sequencing errors. To assign V, D and J gene segments, CDR3 sequences were aligned to IMGT reference sequences. Each retained sequence needed at least a six-nucleotide match to both a V gene segment and a J gene segment. A rearrangement counted as productive if the CDR3 had no stop codons and remained in frame with V and J, and every other rearrangement counted as non-productive. Following IMGT convention, CDR3 was defined as the stretch from the second conserved V-encoded cysteine up to the conserved J-encoded phenylalanine. In an earlier analysis of roughly 580 of the donors, sequences lacking an unambiguous match to a single V gene segment were excluded. In an earlier analysis of some 590 of the donors, a V segment was called functional when productive rearrangements were above 56.7%, and segregating when the standard deviation between donors exceeded 5%. A statistical classification framework was developed to diagnose cytomegalovirus status using the catalog of TCR beta chain sequences. V and J gene assignment, in a later analysis, came from comparing TCR nucleotide sequences with IMGT/GENE-DB human TR gene sequences. A later analysis assigned CDR3 sequences and most-parsimonious VDJ recombination scenarios with the TCRdist pipeline. In a later analysis, every TCR beta chain was defined by the combination of its CDR3 amino acid sequence and its V-gene family, and reads without a unique V-gene family were dropped. A later analysis removed 592 highly shared, low-generation-probability nucleotide sequences to deal with suspected cross-contamination and a sequencing artifact. A later analysis calculated a clonal expansion index for each public chain from normalized within-repertoire ranks of inferred template counts. In a later analysis, generation probabilities were computed using a VDJ recombination model fitted to out-of-frame rearrangements, and the results were checked against IGoR. A later analysis scored TCR-TCR, TCR-HLA and TCR-CMV co-occurrence with hypergeometric tests, applying a repertoire-size bias correction to TCR pairs. To estimate false discovery rates, a later analysis permuted the HLA or CMV assignments 20 times. In a later analysis, co-occurring TCRs were grouped using DBSCAN, and TCRdist sequence similarity was added for clustering within HLA-allele-positive subsets. Co-occurrence clustering excluded repertoires with fewer than 30,000 or more than 120,000 public chains, plus five with anomalous nucleotide sharing. TCRdb obtained this table from immuneACCESS and retained in-frame rearrangements with V and J assigned. These tables miss some clones; where compared with another copy, unresolved V genes account for less than half of the shortfall, and the remainder is unexplained. V, J and clone size reflect that table, while D and trimming were determined from the DNA. The sample table gives about 130,000 clones. 1% of the sample rests with the top ten.

CDR1 SGDLS and CDR2 YYNGEE were looked up in the germline V gene. The V end gives up 4 bases and the J end 1 base, leaving 11 bases in the junction not matched to a gene. From the cysteine through the phenylalanine, the CDR3 covers 16 amino acids. The read is trimmed to its CDR3 DNA, 48 bases read in frame from base 1. The sample is drawn from a study of cytomegalovirus exposure and HLA in healthy donors (TCRdb year 2017). In the study overall: An earlier analysis of 587 of the donors reported approximately 260 Gb of sequence data and 100 million to 120 million unique TCR beta sequences obtained from roughly 170 million T cells. An early release covering 500 to 750 HLA-typed donors comprised about 320 gigabases of sequencing data and 85 million to 100 million unique TCR sequences. Among the roughly 400 genotyped donors, approximately 82% belonged to the genetic ancestry cluster associated with self-reported Caucasian donors. The study was designed to test whether signatures of past pathogen exposure could be identified by cataloging public T cell receptors. Using immunosequencing, the study profiled T cell repertoires from some 670 subjects and related those repertoires to cytomegalovirus serostatus. In addition to the first cohort of approximately 650 subjects, a separate validation cohort of 130 or so different subjects was used. High-throughput TCR immunosequencing, statistical association of individual TCRs with disease status, and machine learning were combined to predict cytomegalovirus infection status. To study patterns of TCR occurrence, a later analysis re-analyzed previously published TCR beta repertoires from several hundred donors and added high-resolution HLA genotyping. In the later analysis, no new phenotypic data were used to find candidate immune exposures; instead, reliance was placed on TCR beta sequences and their occurrence across donors. An earlier analysis of 587 of the donors applied high-throughput TCR beta sequencing to assess whether each TCR beta V gene segment acted as functional or pseudogenic. Donor age, sex, ethnicity and CMV serostatus were compiled alongside the repertoire data. A later genetic analysis used genome-wide SNP genotypes for about 60% of the 666 donors, treating that subset as a discovery cohort. Every discovery cohort repertoire had been produced on one sequencing platform. HLA typing covered class I and class II loci at four-digit resolution. The number of donors typed differed by locus, with 629-630 for A, B, C, DRB1 and DQB1, 522 for DQA1, 600 to 610 for DPA1, and under 490 for DPB1. Four or five DR-DQ haplotypes were handled as single units for association and clustering because linkage in the cohort was strong. On average, 235,054 unique TCR beta nucleotide sequences were sequenced per donor among a few hundred genotyped donors of the cohort, with roughly 18% of those sequences being non-productive. Points the paper makes about the study in general: The earlier analysis of about 600 of the donors excluded fewer than 20 rarely observed V segments, including chromosome 9 orphons, because counts were too low. A total of about 150 TCR beta chains were listed by the study as associated with cytomegalovirus. A later genetic analysis associated a missense DCLRE1C variant with V-gene and J-gene trimming of TCR beta chains, and an independent cohort replicated the association. In this cohort, only TCR beta chains were sequenced, and detectable features were limited by the absence of alpha or paired-chain data. In both the original and validation cohorts, the classifier was reported to diagnose cytomegalovirus status with high specificity and sensitivity. A further reported finding was that TCR beta sequences accurately predicted the HLA-A and HLA-B alleles for most subjects in the first cohort. Strong co-occurrence of HLA alleles, especially DR and DQ, made assigning TCR associations to individual alleles difficult. Sequencing depth was assumed to be roughly uniform across donors in the presence/absence analyses, though that assumption may not hold. According to the authors, the approach could potentially be generalized to other disease states and immunological phenotypes. Correlated functional status among segregating V segments might reflect linkage disequilibrium, but an unknown experimental factor could not be ruled out. In a later genetic analysis, fewer N-insertions in productive TCRs were reported among donors in an Asian-associated ancestry cluster than the roughly 640-donor mean. A cluster of highly shared sequence variants was judged likely to represent a technical artifact of the sequencing pipeline. In a later analysis, most CMV-associated TCR beta chains were found to appear HLA-restricted, with HLA associations seemingly driven largely by CMV exposure. At a false discovery rate of 0.05, a later analysis linked under 20,000 TCR beta sequences to specific HLA alleles. Broadly in line with IMGT annotations, most TCR beta V segments showed up in productive rearrangements about 87% or about 30% of the time in an earlier analysis of roughly 590 of the donors. For the cohort, immune exposure information was limited to CMV serostatus. A few of the identified cytomegalovirus-associated TCR beta chains were confirmed in vitro to be specific for cytomegalovirus antigens. Most TCR sequences were observed very rarely across donors, whereas some public TCRs were present in many individuals. Because some donors lacked HLA typing at each locus, the association tests relied only on the typed subset. A later analysis found that HLA-associated TCR beta chains were more clonally expanded and had lower generation probabilities than equally common non-associated chains. A later analysis reported that several top co-occurrence clusters appeared linked to parvovirus B19, influenza, CMV and Epstein-Barr virus. According to a later analysis, TCR association rates differed among HLA loci, with DRB1 alleles showing the most associated TCRs and HLA-C alleles showing the fewest. Because the 87-base-pair reads could not distinguish some IMGT-functional V segments, including TRBV6-2 and TRBV6-3, those segments were excluded.

The receptor's source is a man between 18 and 29 years old in good health and CMV-seronegative. The sample taken for sequencing was PBMCs. The chain was built from TRBV9 and TRBJ2-7, and 7 junction bases match TRBD2. The CDR3 is CASSPRGAGLSYEQYF. The sequenced DNA: TGTGCCAGCAGCCCTAGGGGAGCGGGGCTGTCCTACGAGCAGTACTTC.